This T cell receptor beta chain was captured in a study of spatial heterogeneity in lung cancer. This clonotype was seen repeatedly, ten times or more. The sample's time point: sample taken at primary tumor resection. The donors were some 70 patients with non-small cell lung cancer that was early-stage and untreated. TCRs were sequenced from unsorted whole RNA of tumor, nontumor lung or PBMC. In the library, each TCR cDNA molecule bore its own unique molecular identifier. TCRdb re-called the 5' RACE reads through MiXCR, storing one row per CDR3 protein. The data show 7,000 to 8,500 distinct CDR3 sequences, more than 7.5% seen once. Trimming removed 3 bases at V and 5 bases at J, with 10 bases between. This CDR3 region has 12 residues. CDR1 SQVTM and CDR2 ANQGSEA come from the germline V gene.

This specimen consisted of normal lung tissue next to the tumor, obtained at surgery. The rearrangement links TRBV29-1 to TRBJ2-5; D may be TRBD1 (6 bases). The clonotype originates from a male donor with early-stage non-small cell lung cancer. CDR3 region: CSVDQGLETQYF. The CDR3 coding sequence is TGCAGCGTTGATCAGGGGCTTGAGACCCAGTACTTC.